The next 10 T cell receptor beta chains were all read from a single sample in a study of early T cells in non-severe SARS-CoV-2 infection. TCRdb ran MiXCR on the 5' RACE reads and lists one entry per CDR3 protein. The table lists approximately 100,000 distinct CDR3 sequences, about 15% of them singletons. Sequencing used whole blood. Receptors originate from an adult who was a healthcare worker with PCR-confirmed SARS-CoV-2 infection or an uninfected control (not recorded which).

V and J are TRBV7-2 and TRBJ1-3; D is unresolved. CDR3 length: 16 amino acids. Between the trimmed V and J ends, which lost 5 bases and 0 bases, there was a span of 14 bases. Germline V gene lookup returns CDR1 SGHTA and CDR2 FQGNSA. CDR3 coding DNA: TGTGCCAGCAGCCTCCTACCGGAGAGCTCTGGAAACACCATATATTTT. It encodes CASSLLPESSGNTIYF.

This clonotype has a handful of counts. V is TRBV28 and J is TRBJ1-1, with unresolved D. V gave up 3 bases and J gave up 4 bases, with 6 bases separating them. The CDR3 is made up of 12 amino acids. Germline values: CDR1 MDHEN, CDR2 SYDVKM. The chain's CDR3 is CASSFPPTEAFF. As DNA, the CDR3 is TGTGCCAGCAGTTTCCCCCCCACTGAAGCTTTCTTT.

This clonotype has a handful of counts. The chain links TRBV4-3 to TRBJ2-6, with 9 bases identical to TRBD1. The germline gives CDR1 LGHNA, CDR2 YSLEER. The CDR3 totals 18 residues. Trimming removed 5 bases from V and 5 bases from J; junction bases left unmatched: 13. The CDR3 coding sequence is TGCGCCAGCAGCTATAGGACAGGGGACTCGCTGCGGGCCAACGTCCTGACTTTC. Protein sequence: CASSYRTGDSLRANVLTF.

The rearrangement joins TRBV6-2 or TRBV6-3 to TRBJ2-5, with D uncertain. With 5 bases removed from V and 4 bases from J, the gap between germline ends came to 8 bases. This CDR3 is 12 amino acids long. Per the germline V gene, CDR1 is MNHEY and CDR2 is SVGEGT. The CDR3 here is CASSPPRETQYF. CDR3 in DNA: TGTGCCAGCAGTCCCCCTCGAGAGACCCAGTACTTC.

This clonotype was recorded a few times. V is TRBV11-2 and J is TRBJ2-1, with D possibly matching TRBD2 (5 bases). Trimming removed 0 bases from V and 12 bases from J, with 12 bases in between. The CDR3 contains 13 residues. CDR1 is SGHAT, CDR2 FQNNGV, per germline. DNA of the CDR3: TGTGCCAGCAGCTTAGATCTCGGGATGGCGCAGTTCTTC. Translating it yields CASSLDLGMAQFF. The variable domain in full, with the rest retrieved from reference TRBV11-2 and TRBJ2-1, is EAGVAQSPRYKIIEKRQSVAFWCNPISGHATLYWYQQILGQGPKLLIQFQNNGVVDDSQLPKDRFSAERLKGVDSTLKIQPAKLEDSAVYLCASSLDLGMAQFFGPGTRLTVL.

The chain couples TRBV7-9 to TRBJ1-2; no reliable D call. The germline V gene encodes CDR1 SEHNR and CDR2 FQNEAQ (reference sequence). The CDR3 has 13 amino acids. V was clipped by 4 bases and J by 6 bases, with 12 bases between them. CDR3 amino acids: CASSSRTVDGYTF. The CDR3 DNA reads as TGTGCCAGCAGCTCCAGGACGGTCGATGGCTACACCTTC. Full variable domain (remainder filled in from reference TRBV7-9 and TRBJ1-2): DTGVSQNPRHKITKRGQNVTFRCDPISEHNRLYWYRQTLGQGPEFLTYFQNEAQLEKSRLLSDRFSAERPKGSFSTLEIQRTEQGDSAMYLCASSSRTVDGYTFGSGTRLTVV.

The CDR3 DNA reads as TGCGCCAGCAGCCAAGATTATCTGCCGGGGGGGTCCCACAATGAGCAGTTCTTC. Translating it yields CASSQDYLPGGSHNEQFF. The rearrangement joins TRBV4-3 to TRBJ2-1; 8 positions agree with TRBD2. Germline V gene data show CDR1 as LGHNA and CDR2 as YSLEER. The V and J ends lost 0 bases and 5 bases, in that order; junction bases with no gene match: 12. CDR3 length: 18 amino acids.

The sample holds a few counts of this clonotype. This chain connects TRBV7-8 to TRBJ1-1, with D maybe TRBD1 (5 bases). CDR1 is SGHVS and CDR2 is FQNEAQ in the germline V gene. The germline V and J ends were trimmed by 5 bases and 11 bases, with 18 bases remaining between them. The CDR3 covers 13 residues. CDR3 nucleotides: TGTGCCAGCAGCCAGACAAGGGGTACGATGGCTTTCTTT. Its protein is CASSQTRGTMAFF.

This clonotype was found many times. The rearrangement joins TRBV19 to TRBJ2-7, with a possible D match to TRBD2 (5 bases). With 6 bases removed from V and 7 bases from J, the gap between germline ends came to 16 bases. This CDR3 region has 13 residues. Germline V gives CDR1 LNHDA, CDR2 SQIVND (reference sequence). The CDR3 here is CASSRGRVQEQYF. As DNA, the CDR3 is TGTGCCAGTAGCCGAGGGCGAGTACAGGAGCAGTACTTC.

Only a few counts were recorded for this clonotype. This sequence joins TRBV3-1 and TRBJ2-1; D is uncertain. The V gene lost 1 base and the J gene lost 2 bases, with 12 bases spanning the gap. CDR3 size: 16 residues. Germline values: CDR1 LGHDT, CDR2 YNNKEL (reference sequence). The CDR3 region is CASSQVARTTYNEQFF. The CDR3 DNA reads TGTGCCAGCAGCCAAGTAGCTAGAACCACCTACAATGAGCAGTTCTTC.